This T cell receptor beta chain was documented in a study of T cells in localized non-small cell lung cancer. General study results and limits: Uninvolved adjacent lung, not tumor, had the highest T cell clonality.

Some clones are missing from TCRdb's copy, which holds only in-frame ones; the method was immunoSEQ multiplex PCR. The table has about 19,000 clones, approximately 80% seen once. Of note for this clone: Its antigen is not known.

The germline V gene has CDR1 SGDLS and CDR2 YYNGEE. The CDR3 contains 15 residues. V lost 2 bases to trimming and J lost 3 bases; unmatched junction nucleotides: 4. The chain couples TRBV9 to TRBJ1-4; TRBD1 agrees at 7 bases. This clonotype originated in a man aged 35-75 years with stage I lung adenocarcinoma. Sequences were derived from peripheral blood, sampled before any cancer treatment. CDR3 in DNA: TGTGCCAGCAGCGTGGACAGGCTACCTAATGAAAAACTGTTTTTT. This gives the protein CASSVDRLPNEKLFF.